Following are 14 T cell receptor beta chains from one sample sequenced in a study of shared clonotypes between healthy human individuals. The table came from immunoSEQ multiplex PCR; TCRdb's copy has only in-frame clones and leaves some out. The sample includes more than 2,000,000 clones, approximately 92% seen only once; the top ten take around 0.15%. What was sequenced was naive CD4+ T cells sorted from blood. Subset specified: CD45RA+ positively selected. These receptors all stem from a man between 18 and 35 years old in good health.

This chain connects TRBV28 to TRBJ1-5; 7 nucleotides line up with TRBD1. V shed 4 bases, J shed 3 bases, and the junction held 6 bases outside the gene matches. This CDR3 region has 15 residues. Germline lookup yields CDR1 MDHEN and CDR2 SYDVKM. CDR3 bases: TGTGCCAGCAGTTCCCCCGGGACAGACAATCAGCCCCAGCATTTT. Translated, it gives CASSSPGTDNQPQHF.

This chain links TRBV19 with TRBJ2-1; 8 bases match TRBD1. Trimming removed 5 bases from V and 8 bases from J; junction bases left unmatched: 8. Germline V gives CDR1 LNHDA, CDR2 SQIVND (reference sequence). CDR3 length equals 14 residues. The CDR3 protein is CASSAGDRNHEQFF. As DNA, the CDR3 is TGTGCCAGTAGTGCCGGGGACAGGAACCATGAGCAGTTCTTC.

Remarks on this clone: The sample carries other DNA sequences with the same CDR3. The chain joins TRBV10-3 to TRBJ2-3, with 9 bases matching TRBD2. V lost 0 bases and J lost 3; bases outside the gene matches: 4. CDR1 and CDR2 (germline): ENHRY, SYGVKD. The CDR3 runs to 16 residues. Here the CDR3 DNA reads TGTGCCATCAGTGAGTCGAAGCTAGCGGGGACAGATACGCAGTATTTT. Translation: CAISESKLAGTDTQYF.

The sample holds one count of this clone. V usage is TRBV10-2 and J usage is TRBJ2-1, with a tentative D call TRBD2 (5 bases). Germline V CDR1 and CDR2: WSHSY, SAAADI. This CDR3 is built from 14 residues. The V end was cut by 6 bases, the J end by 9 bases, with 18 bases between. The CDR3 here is CASRGVGIGGEQFF. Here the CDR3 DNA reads TGCGCCAGCAGGGGAGTGGGCATAGGCGGTGAGCAGTTCTTC.

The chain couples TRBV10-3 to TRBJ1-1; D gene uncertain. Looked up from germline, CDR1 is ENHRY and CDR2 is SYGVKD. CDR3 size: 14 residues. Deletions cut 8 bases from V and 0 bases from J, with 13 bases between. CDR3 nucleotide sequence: TGTGCCATCTCTTCAGCCAGGTTGAACACTGAAGCTTTCTTT. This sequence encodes CAISSARLNTEAFF.

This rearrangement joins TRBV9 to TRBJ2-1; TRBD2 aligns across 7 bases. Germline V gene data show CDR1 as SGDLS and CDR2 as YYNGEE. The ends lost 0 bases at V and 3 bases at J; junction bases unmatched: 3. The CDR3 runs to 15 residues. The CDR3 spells CASSVVAGDYNEQFF. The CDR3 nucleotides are TGTGCCAGCAGCGTAGTTGCGGGGGACTACAATGAGCAGTTCTTC.

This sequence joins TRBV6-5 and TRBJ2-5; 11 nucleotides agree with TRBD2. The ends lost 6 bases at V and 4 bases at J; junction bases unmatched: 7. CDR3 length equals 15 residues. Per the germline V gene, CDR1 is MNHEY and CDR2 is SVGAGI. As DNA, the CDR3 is TGTGCCAGCAGACCCGGGACTAGCGGTCGAGAGACCCAGTACTTC. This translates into CASRPGTSGRETQYF.

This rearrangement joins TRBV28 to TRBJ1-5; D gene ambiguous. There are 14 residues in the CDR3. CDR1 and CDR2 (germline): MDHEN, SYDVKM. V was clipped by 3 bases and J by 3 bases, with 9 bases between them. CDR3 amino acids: CASSFESHNQPQHF. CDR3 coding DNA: TGTGCCAGCAGTTTCGAGAGTCACAATCAGCCCCAGCATTTT.

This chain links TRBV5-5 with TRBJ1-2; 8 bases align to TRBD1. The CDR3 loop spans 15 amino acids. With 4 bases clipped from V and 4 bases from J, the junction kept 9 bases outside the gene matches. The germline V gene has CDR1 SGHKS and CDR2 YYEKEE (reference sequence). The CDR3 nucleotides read TGTGCCAGCAGCCCCCGGACAGGGAATATCTATGGCTACACCTTC. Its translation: CASSPRTGNIYGYTF.

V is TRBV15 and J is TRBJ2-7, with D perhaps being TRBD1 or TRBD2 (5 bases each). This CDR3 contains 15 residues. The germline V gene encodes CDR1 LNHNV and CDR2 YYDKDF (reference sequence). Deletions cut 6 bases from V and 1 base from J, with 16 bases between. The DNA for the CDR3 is TGTGCCACCAGGGTGACCGGGACGAAGTCCTACGAGCAGTACTTC. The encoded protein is CATRVTGTKSYEQYF.

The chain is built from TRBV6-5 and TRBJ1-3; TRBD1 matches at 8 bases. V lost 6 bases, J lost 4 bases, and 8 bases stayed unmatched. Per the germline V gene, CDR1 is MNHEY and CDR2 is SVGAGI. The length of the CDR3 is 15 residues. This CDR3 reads CASSLTGDHGNTIYF. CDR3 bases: TGTGCCAGCAGCTTGACAGGGGACCACGGAAACACCATATATTTT.

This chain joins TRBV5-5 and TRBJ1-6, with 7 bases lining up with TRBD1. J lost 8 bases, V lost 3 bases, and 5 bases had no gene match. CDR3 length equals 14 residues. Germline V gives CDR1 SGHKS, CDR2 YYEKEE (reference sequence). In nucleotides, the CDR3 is TGTGCCAGCAGCTCGACAGGGACGGATTCACCCCTCCACTTT. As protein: CASSSTGTDSPLHF.

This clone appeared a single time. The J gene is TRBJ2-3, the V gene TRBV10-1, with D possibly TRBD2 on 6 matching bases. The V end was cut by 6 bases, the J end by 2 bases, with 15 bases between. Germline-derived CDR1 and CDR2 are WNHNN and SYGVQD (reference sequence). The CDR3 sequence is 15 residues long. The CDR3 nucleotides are TGCGCCAGCAGCCCGGGCGGAGGGGTCACAGATACGCAGTATTTT. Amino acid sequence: CASSPGGGVTDTQYF.

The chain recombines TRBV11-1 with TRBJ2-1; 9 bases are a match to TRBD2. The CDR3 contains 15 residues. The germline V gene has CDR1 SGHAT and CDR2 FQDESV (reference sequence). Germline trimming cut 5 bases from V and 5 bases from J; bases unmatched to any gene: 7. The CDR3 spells CASSTLAGPHNEQFF. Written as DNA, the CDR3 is TGTGCCAGCAGCACCCTAGCGGGGCCACACAATGAGCAGTTCTTC.